A selection of T cell receptor beta chains follows, all from one sample in a study of OX40 agonist ivuxolimab in advanced cancers. TCRdb keeps only in-frame clones here, not all; method: immunoSEQ multiplex PCR. The sample gives fewer than 90,000 clones, around nine tenths of which show up once; around 0.26% is in the top ten. Sequenced material: CD4+ or CD8+ T cells sorted from blood, taken in a trial of the OX40 agonist ivuxolimab. All receptors come from an adult with an advanced solid tumor such as melanoma, head and neck, liver or kidney cancer. Both conserved end residues are part of each CDR3. A D gene is named only where the DNA matches it firmly. Rows may omit the clone size; those that give it use once, few, many or a size class.

>TRBJ2-1|TRBD1|TRBV6-1|.
TGTGCCAGCAAATTGAGACAGGGGCTCTATGAGCAGTTCTTC
CASKLRQGLYEQFF
>TRBJ1-1|.|TRBV5-1|.
TGCGCCAGCAGCTTGGCCAGTGCCACTGAAGCTTTCTTT
CASSLASATEAFF
>TRBJ1-4|.|TRBV7-2|once
TGTGCCAGCAGCTTAGGATTGAACAGTGGAAGGGGTGAAAAACTGTTTTTT
CASSLGLNSGRGEKLFF
>TRBJ2-7|TRBD2|TRBV2|once
TGTGCCAGCGCGCCTAGCGGTCTTCCCTACGAGCAGTACTTC
CASAPSGLPYEQYF
>TRBJ2-3|.|TRBV2|.
TGTGCCAGCAATGGCAGAAAGTCTACAGATACGCAGTATTTT
CASNGRKSTDTQYF
>TRBJ1-5|.|TRBV11-1|.
TGTGCCAGCAGTTTACAGAATCAGCCCCAGCATTTT
CASSLQNQPQHF
>TRBJ1-2|TRBD1|TRBV10-3|.
TGTGCCACGCGAGGACAGGGGCCGCGCTATGGCTACACCTTC
CATRGQGPRYGYTF
>TRBJ1-1|TRBD1|TRBV19|.
TGTGCCAGTAGGAACGGGACAGGGCATTTTTCGAGGGTTGAAGCTTTCTTT
CASRNGTGHFSRVEAFF
>TRBJ2-7|TRBD1|TRBV28|.
TGTGCCAGCAGCGGACAGGCAGCCTACGAGCAGTACTTC
CASSGQAAYEQYF
>TRBJ2-1|.|TRBV18|.
TGTGCCAGCTCACCACAGGGTCGGAATGAGCAGTTCTTC
CASSPQGRNEQFF
>TRBJ2-3|.|TRBV5-1|.
TGCGCCAGCAGCTTGCCCCCCGACAGACACACAGATACGCAGTATTTT
CASSLPPDRHTDTQYF